The 2 T cell receptor beta chains given below trace back to one sample, sequenced in a study of blood T cell repertoires in COVID-19. Method: immunoSEQ multiplex PCR; TCRdb's copy keeps in-frame clones and lacks some. The table includes approximately 180,000 clones, about 87% detected once. Sequencing was carried out using peripheral blood. These receptor sequences come from a woman between 70 and 85 years old with COVID-19, enrolled during active disease.

V and J are TRBV19 and TRBJ1-2; D is possibly TRBD1 (5 bases). This CDR3 contains 14 residues. The germline CDR1 and CDR2 sequences are LNHDA and SQIVND (reference sequence). The V end lost 3 bases, the J end lost 10 bases, and 18 bases lay between the germline ends. The CDR3 coding sequence is TGTGCCAGTAGTATGGAAGACAGAACCTTATCCTACACCTTC. Its protein product is CASSMEDRTLSYTF.

This clone was seen just once. The rearrangement uses TRBV18 and TRBJ1-1, with TRBD1 matching over 11 bases. The CDR3 runs 16 residues. Germline V CDR1 and CDR2: KGHSH, LQKENI. The ends lost 3 bases at V and 0 bases at J; junction bases unmatched: 3. The CDR3 DNA reads as TGTGCCAGCTCACCCGGGACAGGGGGTGTGAACACTGAAGCTTTCTTT. It yields the protein CASSPGTGGVNTEAFF.